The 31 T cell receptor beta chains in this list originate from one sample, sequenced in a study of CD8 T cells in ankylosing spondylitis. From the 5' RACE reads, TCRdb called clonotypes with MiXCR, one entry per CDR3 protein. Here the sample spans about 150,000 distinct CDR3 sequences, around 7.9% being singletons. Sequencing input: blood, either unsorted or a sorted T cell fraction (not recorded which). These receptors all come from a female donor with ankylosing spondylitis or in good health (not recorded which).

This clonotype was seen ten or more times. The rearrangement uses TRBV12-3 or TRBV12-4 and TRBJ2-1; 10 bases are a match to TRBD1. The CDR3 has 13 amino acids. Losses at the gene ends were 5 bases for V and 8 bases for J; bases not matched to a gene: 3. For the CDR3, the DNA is TGTGCCAGCAGTCGGGACAGGGGTGATGAGCAGTTCTTC. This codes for CASSRDRGDEQFF.

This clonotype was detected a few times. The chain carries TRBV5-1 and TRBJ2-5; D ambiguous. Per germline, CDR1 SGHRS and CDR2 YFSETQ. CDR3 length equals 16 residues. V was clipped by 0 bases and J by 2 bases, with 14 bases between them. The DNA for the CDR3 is TGCGCCAGCAGCTTGGACGGCAGACCAAGGCAAGAGACCCAGTACTTC. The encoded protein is CASSLDGRPRQETQYF.

CDR3 region: CASSLQGHLPNYGYTF. DNA of the CDR3: TGTGCCAGCAGCCTGCAAGGACACCTCCCTAACTATGGCTACACCTTC. The chain is built from TRBV9 and TRBJ1-2; a weak D match, TRBD1 (5 bases). V was pared by 4 bases and J by 0 bases, with 16 bases between. Germline V gene lookup returns CDR1 SGDLS and CDR2 YYNGEE. This CDR3 comprises 16 residues.

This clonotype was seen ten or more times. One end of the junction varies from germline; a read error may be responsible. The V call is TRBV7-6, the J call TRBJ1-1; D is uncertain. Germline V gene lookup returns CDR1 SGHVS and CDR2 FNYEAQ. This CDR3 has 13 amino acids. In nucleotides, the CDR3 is TGTGCCAGCAGCGCTGACTTGAACACTGAATCTTTCTTT. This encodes CASSADLNTESFF.

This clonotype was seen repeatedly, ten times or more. The CDR3 here is CASSFGTDHYGYTF. The CDR3, as DNA: TGTGCCAGCAGTTTCGGGACAGATCACTATGGCTACACCTTC. The rearrangement links TRBV28 to TRBJ1-2, with 7 bases that match TRBD1. The CDR3 loop spans 14 amino acids. The germline V gene has CDR1 MDHEN and CDR2 SYDVKM. J was trimmed by 3 bases and V by 3 bases; bases with no gene match: 4.

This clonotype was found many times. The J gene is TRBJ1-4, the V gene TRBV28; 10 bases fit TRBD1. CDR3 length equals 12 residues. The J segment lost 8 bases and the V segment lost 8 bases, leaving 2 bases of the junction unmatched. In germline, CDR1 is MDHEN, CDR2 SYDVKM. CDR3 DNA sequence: TGTGCCAGCGGACAGGGGGAGGAAAAACTGTTTTTT. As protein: CASGQGEEKLFF.

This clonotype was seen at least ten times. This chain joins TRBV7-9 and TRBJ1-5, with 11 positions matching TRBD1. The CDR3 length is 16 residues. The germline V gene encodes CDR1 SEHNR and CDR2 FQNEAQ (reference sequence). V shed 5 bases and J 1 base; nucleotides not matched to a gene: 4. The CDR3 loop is CASSLDRGLSNQPQHF. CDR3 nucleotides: TGTGCCAGCAGCCTGGACAGGGGGCTGAGCAATCAGCCCCAGCATTTT.

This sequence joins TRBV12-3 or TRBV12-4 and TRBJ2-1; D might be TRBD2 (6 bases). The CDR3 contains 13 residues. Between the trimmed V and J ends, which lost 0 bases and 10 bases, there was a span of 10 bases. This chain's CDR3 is CASSLAPSVEQFF. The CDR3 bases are TGTGCCAGCAGTTTAGCGCCTAGCGTCGAGCAGTTCTTC.

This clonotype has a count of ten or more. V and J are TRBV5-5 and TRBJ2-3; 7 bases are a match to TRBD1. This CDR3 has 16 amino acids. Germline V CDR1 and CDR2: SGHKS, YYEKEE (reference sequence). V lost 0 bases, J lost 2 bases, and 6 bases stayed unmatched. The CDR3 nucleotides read TGTGCCAGCAGCTTGGGGGCCAGGGGGAACACAGATACGCAGTATTTT. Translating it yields CASSLGARGNTDTQYF.

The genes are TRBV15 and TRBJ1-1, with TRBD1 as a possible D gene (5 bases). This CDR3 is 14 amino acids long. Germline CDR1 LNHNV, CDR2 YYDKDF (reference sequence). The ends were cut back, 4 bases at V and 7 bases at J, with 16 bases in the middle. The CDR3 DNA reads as TGTGCCACCAGCACTGGGACGGGGGGAGGTGAAGCTTTCTTT. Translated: CATSTGTGGGEAFF. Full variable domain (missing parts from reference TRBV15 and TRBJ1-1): DAMVIQNPRYQVTQFGKPVTLSCSQTLNHNVMYWYQQKSSQAPKLLFHYYDKDFNNEADTPDNFQSRRPNTSFCFLDIRSPGLGDTAMYLCATSTGTGGGEAFFGQGTRLTVV.

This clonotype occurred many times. In nucleotides, the CDR3 is TGTGCCAGCAGTTTAGCGCAAAGAATGAACACTGAAGCTTTCTTT. This gives the protein CASSLAQRMNTEAFF. The V and J genes are TRBV12-3 or TRBV12-4 and TRBJ1-1; D is undetermined. The CDR3 has 15 amino acids. V lost 0 bases and J 0 bases, leaving 8 bases between the germline ends.

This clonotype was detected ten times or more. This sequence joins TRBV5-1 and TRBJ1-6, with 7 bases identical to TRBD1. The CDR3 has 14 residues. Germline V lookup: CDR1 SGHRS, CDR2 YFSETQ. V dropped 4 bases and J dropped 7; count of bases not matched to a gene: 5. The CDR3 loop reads CASSPGTVNSPLHF. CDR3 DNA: TGCGCCAGCAGCCCCGGGACAGTGAATTCACCCCTCCACTTT.

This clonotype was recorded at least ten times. The CDR3: CASTQKGNTEAFF. Written as DNA, the CDR3 is TGTGCCAGCACCCAAAAAGGGAACACTGAAGCTTTCTTT. The V gene is TRBV7-9, the J gene TRBJ1-1; D call uncertain. Germline V gives CDR1 SEHNR, CDR2 FQNEAQ (reference sequence). The CDR3 has 13 amino acids. V lost 7 bases, J lost 1 base, and 10 bases lay in between. The complete variable domain, with remaining parts taken from reference TRBV7-9 and TRBJ1-1, reads DTGVSQNPRHKITKRGQNVTFRCDPISEHNRLYWYRQTLGQGPEFLTYFQNEAQLEKSRLLSDRFSAERPKGSFSTLEIQRTEQGDSAMYLCASTQKGNTEAFFGQGTRLTVV.

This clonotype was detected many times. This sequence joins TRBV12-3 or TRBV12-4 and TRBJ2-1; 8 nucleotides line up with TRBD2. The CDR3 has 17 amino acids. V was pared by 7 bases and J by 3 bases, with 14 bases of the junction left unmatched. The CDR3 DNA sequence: TGTGCCAGCATCCAATCGGGGGGGGGCTTCGGCTACAATGAGCAGTTCTTC. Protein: CASIQSGGGFGYNEQFF.

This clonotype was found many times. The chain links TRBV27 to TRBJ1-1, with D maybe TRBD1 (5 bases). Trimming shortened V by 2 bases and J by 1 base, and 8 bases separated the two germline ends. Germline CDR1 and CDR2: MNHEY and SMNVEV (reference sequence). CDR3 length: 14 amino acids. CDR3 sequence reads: CASSLRGANTEAFF. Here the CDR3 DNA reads TGTGCCAGCAGTTTAAGAGGGGCGAACACTGAAGCTTTCTTT.

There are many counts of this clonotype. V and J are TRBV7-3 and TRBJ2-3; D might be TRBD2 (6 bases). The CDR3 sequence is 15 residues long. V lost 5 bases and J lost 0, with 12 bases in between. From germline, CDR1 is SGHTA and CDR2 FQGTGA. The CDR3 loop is CASSLGTLSTDTQYF. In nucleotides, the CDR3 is TGTGCCAGCAGCCTGGGGACTCTTAGCACAGATACGCAGTATTTT.

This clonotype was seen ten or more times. The CDR3 is CASTLAGGGYEQYF. For the CDR3, the DNA is TGTGCCAGTACACTAGCGGGGGGAGGCTACGAGCAGTACTTC. The chain has TRBV2 and TRBJ2-7; 12 bases map to TRBD2. The CDR3 runs 14 residues. Germline values: CDR1 SNHLY, CDR2 FYNNEI. V was pared by 9 bases and J by 3 bases, with 6 bases of the junction left unmatched.

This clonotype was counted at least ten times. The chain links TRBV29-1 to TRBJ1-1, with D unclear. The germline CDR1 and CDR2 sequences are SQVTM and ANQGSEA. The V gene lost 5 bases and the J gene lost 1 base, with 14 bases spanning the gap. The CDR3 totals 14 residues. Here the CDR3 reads CSVRPGLGNTEAFF. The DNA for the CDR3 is TGCAGCGTTCGCCCCGGACTGGGGAACACTGAAGCTTTCTTT.

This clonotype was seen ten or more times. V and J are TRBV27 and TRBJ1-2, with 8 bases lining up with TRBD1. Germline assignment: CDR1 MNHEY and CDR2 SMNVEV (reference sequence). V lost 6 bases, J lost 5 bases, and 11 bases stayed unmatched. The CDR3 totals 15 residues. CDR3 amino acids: CASSTQGTGGYGYTF. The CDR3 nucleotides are TGTGCCAGCAGCACCCAGGGGACAGGTGGATATGGCTACACCTTC.

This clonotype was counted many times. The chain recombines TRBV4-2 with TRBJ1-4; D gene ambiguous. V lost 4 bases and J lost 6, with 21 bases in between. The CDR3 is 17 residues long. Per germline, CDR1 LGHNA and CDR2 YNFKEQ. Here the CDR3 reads CASSLTSGGGYDEKLFF. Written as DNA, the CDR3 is TGTGCCAGCAGCCTAACATCCGGAGGTGGTTATGATGAAAAACTGTTTTTT.

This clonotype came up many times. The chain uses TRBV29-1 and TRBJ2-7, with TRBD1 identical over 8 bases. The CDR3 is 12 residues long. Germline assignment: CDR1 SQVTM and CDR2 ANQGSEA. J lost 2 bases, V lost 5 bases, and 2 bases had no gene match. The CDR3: CSVQTGAYEQYF. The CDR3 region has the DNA TGCAGCGTTCAGACAGGGGCCTACGAGCAGTACTTC.

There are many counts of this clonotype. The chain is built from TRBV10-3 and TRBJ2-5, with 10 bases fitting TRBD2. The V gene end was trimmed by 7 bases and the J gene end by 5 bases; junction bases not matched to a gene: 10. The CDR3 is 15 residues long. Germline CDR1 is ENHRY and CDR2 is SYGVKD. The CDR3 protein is CAINQGLAPRETQYF. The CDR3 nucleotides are TGTGCCATCAACCAGGGACTAGCGCCTCGCGAGACCCAGTACTTC.

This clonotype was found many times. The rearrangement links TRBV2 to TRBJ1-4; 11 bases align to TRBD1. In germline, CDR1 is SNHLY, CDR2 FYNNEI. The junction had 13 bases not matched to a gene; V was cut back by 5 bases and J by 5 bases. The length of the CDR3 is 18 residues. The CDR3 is CASSLPGQGGRQNEKLFF. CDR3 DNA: TGTGCCAGCAGTTTACCGGGACAGGGGGGTCGGCAGAATGAAAAACTGTTTTTT.

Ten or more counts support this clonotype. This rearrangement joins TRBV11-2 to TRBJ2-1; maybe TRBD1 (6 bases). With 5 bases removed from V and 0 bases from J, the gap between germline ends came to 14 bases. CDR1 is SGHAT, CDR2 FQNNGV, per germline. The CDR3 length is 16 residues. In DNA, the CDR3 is TGTGCCAGCAGCCACTACACAGGGAGCTCCTACAATGAGCAGTTCTTC. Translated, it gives CASSHYTGSSYNEQFF.

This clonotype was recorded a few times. The CDR3 loop is CASSLGQGADEQFF. Here the CDR3 DNA reads TGTGCCAGCAGCTTGGGACAGGGGGCTGATGAGCAGTTCTTC. V usage is TRBV11-2 and J usage is TRBJ2-1, with TRBD1 identical over 12 bases. Germline V gives CDR1 SGHAT, CDR2 FQNNGV. The CDR3 extends over 14 amino acids. V shed 3 bases and J 8 bases; nucleotides not matched to a gene: 2.

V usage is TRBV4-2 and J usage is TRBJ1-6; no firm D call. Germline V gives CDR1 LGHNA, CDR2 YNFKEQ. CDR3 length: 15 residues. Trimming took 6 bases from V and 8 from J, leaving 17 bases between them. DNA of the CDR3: TGTGCCAGCAGTGCCGATGGGCATCGGGATTCACCCCTCCACTTT. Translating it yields CASSADGHRDSPLHF.

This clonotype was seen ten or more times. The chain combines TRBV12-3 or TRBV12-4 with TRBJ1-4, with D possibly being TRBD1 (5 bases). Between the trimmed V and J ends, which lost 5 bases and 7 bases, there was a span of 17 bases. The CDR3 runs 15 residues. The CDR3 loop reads CASSPGLTLGEKLFF. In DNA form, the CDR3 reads TGTGCCAGCAGTCCGGGACTCACATTGGGTGAAAAACTGTTTTTT.

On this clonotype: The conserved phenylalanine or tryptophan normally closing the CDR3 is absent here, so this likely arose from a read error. The CDR3, as DNA: TGTGCCAGCAGTGAGAGTGGGGGATCGTACTCTGGAGACACCATATATCTT. This codes for CASSESGGSYSGDTIYL. The rearrangement joins TRBV2 to TRBJ1-3, with D perhaps matching TRBD1 (5 bases). The CDR3 runs to 17 residues. Germline V gene lookup returns CDR1 SNHLY and CDR2 FYNNEI.

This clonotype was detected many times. CDR3 sequence: CASSFPAPRTQDTDTQYF. As DNA, the CDR3 is TGTGCCAGCAGCTTTCCTGCACCTCGGACACAGGACACAGATACGCAGTATTTT. The gene calls are TRBV11-2 and TRBJ2-3, with D tentatively TRBD1 (5 bases). V was shortened by 3 bases and J by 2 bases, with 21 bases between the two germline ends. This CDR3 contains 18 residues. In germline, CDR1 is SGHAT, CDR2 FQNNGV.

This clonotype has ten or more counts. The CDR3 loop reads CASSTGTGGRNGYTF. In DNA, the CDR3 is TGTGCCAGCAGTACGGGGACAGGGGGCAGGAATGGCTACACCTTC. The V and J genes are TRBV27 and TRBJ1-2, with 12 bases identical to TRBD1. Germline V lookup: CDR1 MNHEY, CDR2 SMNVEV (reference sequence). The length of the CDR3 is 15 residues. V lost 5 bases to trimming and J lost 6 bases; unmatched junction nucleotides: 7.

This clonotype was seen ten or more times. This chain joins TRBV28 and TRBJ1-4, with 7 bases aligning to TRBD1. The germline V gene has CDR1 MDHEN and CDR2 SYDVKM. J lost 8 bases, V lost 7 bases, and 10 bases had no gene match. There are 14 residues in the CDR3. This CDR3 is CASTPTGMGEKLFF. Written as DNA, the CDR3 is TGTGCCAGCACCCCGACAGGGATGGGGGAAAAACTGTTTTTT.